Listed here are 29 T cell receptor beta chains from one sample, sequenced in a study of regulatory T cells in long-lasting Graves disease. Assembly of TCR beta libraries relied on iRepertoire HTBI primers together with Arm-PCR of CDR3 regions. TCRdb passed the multiplex PCR reads through MiXCR, listing each CDR3 protein once. The data contain a few hundred thousand distinct CDR3 sequences, around 21% of them singletons. Time point reported: newly diagnosed GD, antithyroid drugs for less than 3 months. The TCR library was prepared using RNA isolated from PBMCs. The starting material was peripheral blood mononuclear cells (PBMCs), obtained at new diagnosis, from a patient treated with antithyroid drugs. The receptors were sampled from a female donor with Graves disease.

This clonotype was detected ten times or more. V gene TRBV6-1 combines with J gene TRBJ1-5; D remains unclear. Germline loops: CDR1 MNHNS, CDR2 SASEGT. The CDR3 is made up of 12 amino acids. V gave up 7 bases and J gave up 3 bases, with 7 bases separating them. CDR3 nucleotide sequence: TGTGCCAGCAACCGGCCCAATCAGCCCCAGCATTTT. This gives the protein CASNRPNQPQHF.

This clonotype occurred many times. V and J are TRBV5-1 and TRBJ1-1; 11 nucleotides match TRBD1. V lost 4 bases and J lost 0; bases outside the gene matches: 5. Germline assignment: CDR1 SGHRS and CDR2 YFSETQ. This CDR3 is built from 16 residues. In DNA, the CDR3 is TGCGCCAGCAGCATAGGACAGGGGGCCGTGAACACTGAAGCTTTCTTT. It yields the protein CASSIGQGAVNTEAFF. Supplemented by reference TRBV5-1 and TRBJ1-1, the full variable domain reads KAGVTQTPRYLIKTRGQQVTLSCSPISGHRSVSWYQQTPGQGLQFLFEYFSETQRNKGNFPGRFSGRQFSNSRSEMNVSTLELGDSALYLCASSIGQGAVNTEAFFGQGTRLTVV.

The sample holds many counts of this clonotype. The CDR3 here is CSATLPTGRETQYF. The CDR3 bases are TGCAGTGCTACCCTCCCGACAGGGAGGGAGACCCAGTACTTC. The rearrangement links TRBV20-1 to TRBJ2-5; tentative D call: TRBD1 (7 bases). Germline V gives CDR1 DFQATT, CDR2 SNEGSKA (reference sequence). V lost 4 bases to trimming and J lost 5 bases, with 17 bases between them. This CDR3 is built from 14 residues.

This clonotype was counted ten times or more. V is TRBV7-2 and J is TRBJ2-2, with 16 bases aligning to TRBD2. The J segment lost 6 bases and the V segment lost 5 bases, leaving 6 bases of the junction unmatched. This CDR3 contains 17 residues. CDR1 is SGHTA and CDR2 is FQGNSA in the germline V gene. This CDR3 reads CASSPGTSGRAPGELFF. The CDR3 nucleotides are TGTGCCAGCAGCCCCGGGACTAGCGGGAGGGCCCCCGGGGAGCTGTTTTTT.

This clonotype was observed at least ten times. This rearrangement joins TRBV11-2 to TRBJ2-5; TRBD2 agrees at 9 bases. Per the germline V gene, CDR1 is SGHAT and CDR2 is FQNNGV. The ends lost 8 bases at V and 2 bases at J; junction bases unmatched: 9. This CDR3 spans 15 amino acids. The CDR3 here is CASGDRRGGQETQYF. CDR3 sequence (DNA): TGTGCCAGCGGGGATCGGCGGGGGGGGCAAGAGACCCAGTACTTC.

At least ten counts were recorded for this clonotype. This rearrangement joins TRBV6-1 to TRBJ2-1, with TRBD2 identical over 8 bases. This CDR3 comprises 15 residues. The V gene end was trimmed by 5 bases and the J gene end by 7 bases; junction bases not matched to a gene: 10. CDR1 MNHNS and CDR2 SASEGT come from the germline V gene. This CDR3 is CASSPRGGGWNEQFF. CDR3 nucleotide sequence: TGTGCCAGCAGTCCCCGGGGGGGCGGTTGGAATGAGCAGTTCTTC.

In regard to this clonotype: A single base is all that separates this from a far larger clone, so a read error is likely. J is TRBJ2-7 and V is TRBV7-2; the match to TRBD1 covers 7 bases. CDR1 and CDR2 (germline): SGHTA, FQGNSA. The CDR3 has 15 residues. After removal of 5 bases from V and 6 bases from J, the junction contained 13 bases not matched to a gene. The CDR3 sequence: CASSQTTGTACEQYF. CDR3 DNA sequence: TGTGCCAGCAGCCAGACAACCGGGACAGCCTGCGAGCAGTACTTC.

This clonotype was counted ten times or more. The chain combines TRBV28 with TRBJ2-7; the match to TRBD1 covers 10 bases. This CDR3 comprises 14 residues. Germline trimming cut 3 bases from V and 5 bases from J; bases unmatched to any gene: 4. Germline CDR1 reads MDHEN; CDR2 reads SYDVKM. The CDR3 here is CASSLLTGGDEQYF. CDR3 bases: TGTGCCAGCAGTTTGCTGACAGGGGGCGACGAGCAGTACTTC. The variable domain in full, with the rest retrieved from reference TRBV28 and TRBJ2-7, is DVKVTQSSRYLVKRTGEKVFLECVQDMDHENMFWYRQDPGLGLRLIYFSYDVKMKEKGDIPEGYSVSREKKERFSLILESASTNQTSMYLCASSLLTGGDEQYFGPGTRLTVT.

This clonotype was found many times. The V and J genes are TRBV7-2 and TRBJ2-5; 7 nucleotides match TRBD2. V was clipped by 1 base and J by 3 bases; unmatched bases: 8. The CDR3 has 16 residues. Germline CDR1 reads SGHTA; CDR2 reads FQGNSA. The DNA for the CDR3 is TGTGCCAGCAGCTTAGGAAGTCTAGCGGCGAAAGAGACCCAGTACTTC. Translated: CASSLGSLAAKETQYF. Filled out from reference TRBV7-2 and TRBJ2-5, the complete variable domain reads GAGVSQSPSNKVTEKGKDVELRCDPISGHTALYWYRQSLGQGLEFLIYFQGNSAPDKSGLPSDRFSAERTGGSVSTLTIQRTQQEDSAVYLCASSLGSLAAKETQYFGPGTRLLVL.

This clonotype was detected many times. The chain carries TRBV7-2 and TRBJ2-3; D not resolved. The CDR3 consists of 14 residues. Looked up from germline, CDR1 is SGHTA and CDR2 is FQGNSA. V was trimmed by 1 base and J by 2 bases, leaving 7 bases between them. In nucleotides, the CDR3 is TGTGCCAGCAGCTTAGGTGGATACACAGATACGCAGTATTTT. Protein: CASSLGGYTDTQYF.

This clonotype was picked up many times. The gene calls are TRBV7-2 and TRBJ2-5; D is possibly TRBD1 or TRBD2 (5 bases each). V lost 5 bases, J lost 5 bases, and 15 bases lay in between. Germline V gives CDR1 SGHTA, CDR2 FQGNSA. This CDR3 has 14 residues. Written as DNA, the CDR3 is TGTGCCAGCAGCAAGGGGCACAGCGGTGAGACCCAGTACTTC. It encodes CASSKGHSGETQYF.

In this sample, this clonotype turned up a few times. This sequence joins TRBV5-1 and TRBJ2-3; D may match TRBD1 or TRBD2 (6 bases each). Trimming cost V 4 bases and J 2 bases, with 14 bases left between them. Per the germline V gene, CDR1 is SGHRS and CDR2 is YFSETQ. CDR3 length: 15 amino acids. The CDR3 nucleotides are TGCGCCAGCAGCCCGGGGGCACGGGTCACAGATACGCAGTATTTT. Its translation: CASSPGARVTDTQYF. The full variable domain, completed using reference TRBV5-1 and TRBJ2-3, is KAGVTQTPRYLIKTRGQQVTLSCSPISGHRSVSWYQQTPGQGLQFLFEYFSETQRNKGNFPGRFSGRQFSNSRSEMNVSTLELGDSALYLCASSPGARVTDTQYFGPGTRLTVL.

This clonotype was counted ten times or more. The chain recombines TRBV12-3 or TRBV12-4 with TRBJ2-7, with TRBD2 matching over 12 bases. The CDR3 covers 14 residues. CDR3 sequence reads: CASSFGLAGGPREV. Written as DNA, the CDR3 is TGTGCCAGCAGTTTCGGTCTAGCGGGAGGGCCCCGGGAGGTC.

Comment on this clonotype: This sequence may be a read error, since a much larger clone differs from it by one base. Without the conserved terminal phenylalanine or tryptophan, this CDR3 likely stems from a read error. The rearrangement uses TRBV6-2 or TRBV6-3 and TRBJ2-1; TRBD1 might be the D (6 bases). CDR3 length: 17 residues. The germline V gene has CDR1 MNHEY and CDR2 SVGEGT. V gave up 7 bases and J gave up 5 bases, with 24 bases separating them. CDR3 sequence: CASKDWGAGTPHNEQFS. The CDR3 DNA is TGTGCCAGCAAAGATTGGGGAGCCGGGACACCTCACAATGAGCAGTTCTCC.

CDR3 nucleotide sequence: TGTGCCAGTAGTATAGATCGGGGGACGGATACGCAGTATTTT. It encodes CASSIDRGTDTQYF. The chain has TRBV19 and TRBJ2-3; TRBD2 might be the D (6 bases). CDR1 and CDR2 from the germline V gene are LNHDA and SQIVND (reference sequence). V lost 0 bases and J lost 6, with 10 bases in between. The CDR3 runs to 14 residues. The full variable domain, rest sourced from reference TRBV19 and TRBJ2-3, is DGGITQSPKYLFRKEGQNVTLSCEQNLNHDAMYWYRQDPGQGLRLIYYSQIVNDFQKGDIAEGYSVSREKKESFPLTVTSAQKNPTAFYLCASSIDRGTDTQYFGPGTRLTVL.

This clonotype has only a few counts. The chain couples TRBV6-1 to TRBJ2-2, with TRBD2 identical over 12 bases. This CDR3 contains 18 residues. CDR1 and CDR2 from the germline V gene are MNHNS and SASEGT. Trimming removed 6 bases from V and 4 bases from J; junction bases left unmatched: 12. CDR3 DNA sequence: TGTGCCAGCAGAGGGGGATGGGGGGGACTAGCGGGCACCGGGGAGCTGTTTTTT. This translates into CASRGGWGGLAGTGELFF.

In this sample, this clonotype turned up many times. The CDR3 here is CASSYSSTGGNQPQHF. The CDR3, as DNA: TGTGCCAGCAGTTACTCCTCGACCGGTGGCAATCAGCCCCAGCATTTT. The J gene is TRBJ1-5, the V gene TRBV6-2 or TRBV6-3; the D is unclear. Germline values: CDR1 MNHEY, CDR2 SVGEGT. The CDR3 is 16 amino acids. V shed 0 bases and J shed 2 bases, with 11 bases lying between them.

V and J are TRBV20-1 and TRBJ1-1, with TRBD1 identical over 8 bases. Losses at the gene ends were 4 bases for V and 3 bases for J; bases not matched to a gene: 4. CDR3 size: 13 residues. Germline V gene sequence: CDR1 DFQATT, CDR2 SNEGSKA (reference sequence). This chain's CDR3 is CSATNRGDTEAFF. The CDR3 coding sequence is TGCAGTGCTACTAACAGGGGGGACACTGAAGCTTTCTTT.

Note on this clonotype: This probably arose from a read error, given a far larger clone one base away. The gene calls are TRBV27 and TRBJ2-5, with D perhaps TRBD2 (5 bases). Germline CDR1 MNHEY, CDR2 SMNVEV (reference sequence). The CDR3 is made up of 15 amino acids. In DNA, the CDR3 is TGTGCCAGCAGCTTGGTGGGAGTAGTCCAAGAGACCCGGTACTTC. Translating gives CASSLVGVVQETRYF.

Concerning this clonotype: This may stem from a read error, because a much larger clone lies one nucleotide away. The chain is built from TRBV19 and TRBJ2-5, with D possibly being TRBD1 (6 bases). Trimming removed 5 bases from V and 2 bases from J, with 21 bases in between. The CDR3 covers 17 residues. Germline CDR1 and CDR2: LNHDA and SQIVND (reference sequence). In nucleotides, the CDR3 is TGTGCCAGTAGTCTCTGGGACAATCTACCCCTTCAAGAGACCCAGTACTTC. This sequence encodes CASSLWDNLPLQETQYF.

This clonotype was counted many times. The chain is built from TRBV20-1 and TRBJ2-3; either TRBD1 or TRBD2 may supply D (6 bases each). In germline, CDR1 is DFQATT, CDR2 SNEGSKA (reference sequence). V was trimmed by 7 bases and J by 1 base, leaving 15 bases between them. CDR3 size: 14 residues. Here the CDR3 reads CSVAQGLRTDTQYF. Written as DNA, the CDR3 is TGCAGTGTCGCACAGGGACTCCGCACAGATACGCAGTATTTT.

J is TRBJ2-5 and V is TRBV2; the match to TRBD2 covers 10 bases. The junction had 1 base not matched to a gene; V was cut back by 6 bases and J by 0 bases. This CDR3 comprises 14 residues. The germline V gene encodes CDR1 SNHLY and CDR2 FYNNEI. This chain's CDR3 is CASRGTSDQETQYF. CDR3 DNA: TGTGCCAGCAGGGGGACTAGCGACCAAGAGACCCAGTACTTC.

The CDR3 DNA reads as TGTGCCAGCAGCCCAAGCTTTTCGGAGACCCAGTACTTC. Protein: CASSPSFSETQYF. V usage is TRBV7-9 and J usage is TRBJ2-3, with D uncertain. The tail of the sequence fits TRBJ2-5 better, so the J call may be wrong. CDR3 length equals 13 residues. The germline CDR1 and CDR2 sequences are SEHNR and FQNEAQ (reference sequence).

This clonotype is termed medium-sized (0.01 to 0.1%). This rearrangement joins TRBV20-1 to TRBJ2-7; the D is unclear. The CDR3 loop spans 13 amino acids. Trimming removed 4 bases at V and 9 bases at J, with 19 bases between. The germline gives CDR1 DFQATT, CDR2 SNEGSKA (reference sequence). The CDR3 is CSATQADPNGQYF. CDR3 nucleotides: TGCAGTGCTACCCAGGCTGACCCTAATGGGCAGTACTTC.

Many counts were recorded for this clonotype. CDR3 sequence reads: CASSFRVDTSTYEQYF. CDR3 in DNA: TGTGCCAGCAGTTTTAGGGTAGACACAAGCACCTACGAGCAGTACTTC. The chain couples TRBV28 to TRBJ2-7; D unclear. This CDR3 spans 16 amino acids. The V gene lost 3 bases and the J gene lost 2 bases, with 17 bases spanning the gap. Germline loops: CDR1 MDHEN, CDR2 SYDVKM.

This clonotype occurred many times. At one boundary the junction diverges from the germline segment, which might be a read error. V and J are TRBV6-1 and TRBJ2-7; the D is unclear. Germline values: CDR1 MNHNS, CDR2 SASEGT. CDR3 length: 14 residues. The DNA of the CDR3 is TGTGCCACCAGTCGAGACACAAGCTCCTACGAGCAGTACTTC. Translated, it gives CATSRDTSSYEQYF.

This chain connects TRBV6-1 to TRBJ2-2, with D possibly matching TRBD2 (6 bases). Germline CDR1 is MNHNS and CDR2 is SASEGT. The CDR3 runs to 14 residues. The germline V and J ends were trimmed by 5 bases and 0 bases, with 7 bases remaining between them. The DNA for the CDR3 is TGTGCCAGCAGTACGGGGGCGAACACCGGGGAGCTGTTTTTT. It is translated as CASSTGANTGELFF.

This clonotype was counted many times. The CDR3 spells CASKEDGTENEKLFF. The CDR3 DNA sequence: TGTGCCAGCAAGGAGGACGGGACCGAAAATGAAAAACTGTTTTTT. This sequence joins TRBV2 and TRBJ1-4, with D possibly being TRBD1 (5 bases). The germline gives CDR1 SNHLY, CDR2 FYNNEI. CDR3 size: 15 residues. V dropped 7 bases and J dropped 5 bases, with 17 bases sitting between them. Looking up the rest from reference TRBV2 and TRBJ1-4 gives the full variable domain: EPEVTQTPSHQVTQMGQEVILRCVPISNHLYFYWYRQILGQKVEFLVSFYNNEISEKSEIFDDQFSVERPDGSNFTLKIRSTKLEDSAMYFCASKEDGTENEKLFFGSGTQLSVL.

A remark on this clonotype: A much more abundant neighbour one base away suggests this may be a read error. The gene calls are TRBV11-2 and TRBJ1-1; 10 bases fit TRBD1. V gave up 3 bases and J gave up 9 bases; unmatched junction bases: 4. This CDR3 comprises 13 residues. The germline V gene encodes CDR1 SGHAT and CDR2 FQNNGV. The CDR3 sequence is CASSFGQGVKAFF. DNA of the CDR3: TGTGCCAGCAGCTTCGGACAGGGGGTAAAAGCTTTCTTT.